Listed below are T cell receptor beta chains from one sample, sequenced in a study of blood T cells in healthy people across ages. TCRdb analysed the 5' RACE reads with MiXCR anew, one entry per CDR3 protein. The sample lists around 940,000 distinct CDR3 sequences, 51% occurring once. The material sequenced was blood. These receptors all come from a woman aged 55-69 years in good health. Both conserved end residues are part of each CDR3. D genes are given only for firm matches. Clone size is stated in some rows and not others, as once, few, many or a class when expanded.

-,-,TRBJ2-2,TRBV20-1,CSARGQRGTGELFF,TGCAGTGCTAGAGGGCAGCGTGGCACCGGGGAGCTGTTTTTT
TRBD2,-,TRBJ2-5,TRBV12-3/TRBV12-4,CASSPVGLAGYNEQYF,TGTGCCAGCAGCCCGGTTGGGCTAGCGGGTTATAATGAGCAGTACTTC
-,-,TRBJ1-4,TRBV4-1,CASSQLGQRNEKLFF,TGCGCCAGCAGCCAACTCGGACAGAGGAATGAAAAACTGTTTTTT
-,few,TRBJ2-7,TRBV11-2,CASSSMNSVYEQYF,TGTGCCAGCAGCTCAATGAACTCAGTCTACGAGCAGTACTTC
TRBD2,few,TRBJ2-4,TRBV20-1,CSARDKLAGGALKNIQYF,TGCAGTGCTAGAGATAAACTAGCGGGAGGAGCCCTAAAAAACATTCAGTACTTC
-,-,TRBJ2-1,TRBV30,CAWSWGGEQFF,TGTGCCTGGTCCTGGGGTGGTGAGCAGTTCTTC
-,-,TRBJ2-2,TRBV29-1,CSVDVGTGELFF,TGCAGCGTTGATGTAGGCACCGGGGAGCTGTTTTTT
-,-,TRBJ1-2,TRBV11-2,CASSSAVGFEGYTF,TGTGCCAGCAGCTCCGCCGTGGGCTTTGAAGGCTACACCTTC
-,-,TRBJ2-5,TRBV3-1,CASSQAGSETLYF,TGTGCCAGCAGCCAAGCGGGATCGGAGACCCTGTACTTC
TRBD2,-,TRBJ2-5,TRBV6-5,CASSYTGGSSGDEKETQYF,TGTGCCAGCAGTTACACCGGGGGGTCTAGCGGGGACGAAAAAGAGACCCAGTACTTC
-,-,TRBJ2-5,TRBV30,CAWSPRRLQETQYF,TGTGCCTGGAGTCCCCGCAGACTCCAAGAGACCCAGTACTTC
-,-,TRBJ2-7,TRBV28,CAGSSPAVFYNEQYF,TGTGCCGGCAGTTCCCCAGCAGTTTTCTACAATGAGCAGTACTTC
-,-,TRBJ2-3,TRBV12-3/TRBV12-4,CASRAQATLDTQYF,TGTGCCAGCAGAGCCCAGGCTACCCTAGATACGCAGTATTTT
-,-,TRBJ2-1,TRBV4-2,CASSQDSPQPGEQFF,TGTGCCAGCAGCCAAGACAGTCCACAACCGGGTGAGCAGTTCTTC
TRBD1,few,TRBJ2-1,TRBV7-9,CASSFTGVSSYNEQFF,TGTGCCAGCAGCTTTACAGGGGTAAGCTCCTACAATGAGCAGTTCTTC
TRBD2,-,TRBJ2-3,TRBV28,CASATLAGGPDTQYF,TGTGCCAGCGCTACCCTAGCGGGAGGGCCAGATACGCAGTATTTT
TRBD2,few,TRBJ2-7,TRBV20-1,CSARLLAGPSYEQYF,TGCAGTGCTCGCCTACTAGCGGGGCCCTCCTACGAGCAGTACTTC
TRBD2,-,TRBJ2-1,TRBV6-2/TRBV6-3,CASKPSGRAGNEQFF,TGTGCCAGCAAGCCTAGCGGGAGGGCCGGCAATGAGCAGTTCTTC
TRBD2,-,TRBJ2-5,TRBV6-2/TRBV6-3,CASSYPQSGSRETQYF,TGTGCCAGCAGTTACCCCCAAAGCGGGAGCAGAGAGACCCAGTACTTC
-,-,TRBJ2-7,TRBV9,CASSVLGLGDNEQYF,TGTGCCAGCAGCGTATTGGGGTTAGGGGACAATGAGCAGTACTTC
-,-,TRBJ2-7,TRBV7-8,CASSLRAPSYEQYF,TGTGCCAGCAGCTTAAGGGCCCCATCCTACGAGCAGTACTTC
-,-,TRBJ2-6,TRBV18,CASSSGQMDVLTF,TGTGCCAGCTCATCGGGGCAAATGGACGTCCTGACTTTC
-,few,TRBJ2-6,TRBV6-5,CASRTASGANVLTF,TGTGCCAGCAGAACAGCCTCTGGGGCCAACGTCCTGACTTTC
-,few,TRBJ2-7,TRBV7-9,CASSPRTSGTSDEQYF,TGTGCCAGCAGCCCCCGGACAAGTGGTACTTCCGACGAGCAGTACTTC
TRBD1,-,TRBJ2-7,TRBV7-9,CASLGTGNYEQYF,TGTGCCAGTCTCGGGACAGGGAATTACGAGCAGTACTTC
TRBD2,once,TRBJ2-3,TRBV7-2,CASSSTYSGRFPADTQYF,TGTGCCAGCAGCTCCACTTATAGCGGGAGGTTCCCCGCTGATACGCAGTATTTT
-,few,TRBJ2-7,TRBV7-2,CASSLAGGPQYEQYF,TGTGCCAGCAGCCTAGCCGGAGGACCTCAATACGAGCAGTACTTC
-,once,TRBJ2-1,TRBV24-1,CATSDPNSVTLNEQFF,TGTGCCACCAGTGACCCCAACTCCGTAACCCTCAACGAGCAGTTCTTC
TRBD2,-,TRBJ2-1,TRBV28,CASSPWREGKQFF,TGTGCCAGCAGTCCTTGGAGGGAGGGTAAGCAGTTCTTC
-,-,TRBJ2-7,TRBV15,CATSRDVTSFHEQYF,TGTGCCACCAGCAGAGATGTAACTAGTTTCCACGAGCAGTACTTC
-,-,TRBJ2-7,TRBV6-6,CASSYSLRSEQYF,TGTGCCAGCAGTTACTCGTTGAGGTCCGAGCAGTACTTC
TRBD1,few,TRBJ2-1,TRBV28,CASSSQTGNYNEQFF,TGTGCCAGCAGTTCTCAGACAGGGAACTACAATGAGCAGTTCTTC
-,-,TRBJ2-4,TRBV18,CASSPSTGSVDIQYF,TGTGCCAGCTCACCAAGTACAGGAAGCGTTGACATTCAGTACTTC
TRBD2,few,TRBJ2-7,TRBV20-1,CSLDGQAGVCEQYF,TGCAGTCTCGACGGTCAAGCGGGAGTCTGCGAGCAGTACTTC